This TCR beta chain comes out of a study of Graves' ophthalmopathy and Graves' hyperthyroidism. Across the whole study: If no ophthalmopathy appeared within 18 months of follow-up, hyperthyroidism was termed stable.

Researchers took RNA transcripts and amplified TCR beta CDR3 regions from them. An opening RT-PCR round employed HTBI primers and preceded a second-round multiplex PCR. TCRdb re-called the multiplex PCR reads through MiXCR, storing one row per CDR3 protein. The profile shows around 1.1 million distinct CDR3 sequences, 35% to 40% of them singletons. This CDR3 has 12 amino acids. V dropped 8 bases and J dropped 0 bases, with 10 bases sitting between them. CDR1 is SQVTM, CDR2 ANQGSEA, per germline. Sequenced input: peripheral blood or thyroid tissue (not recorded which). The chain combines TRBV29-1 with TRBJ1-2; weak D call: TRBD1 (6 bases). This sequence was found in an adult man with Graves' hyperthyroidism. In nucleotides, the CDR3 is TGCAGCATGCCAGGGGCTAACTATGGCTACACCTTC. Translation: CSMPGANYGYTF.